This T cell receptor (beta chain) was captured by sequencing in a study of blood T cell repertoires in COVID-19. The wider study: Both acute and convalescent COVID-19 samples were obtained from the United States, Italy and Spain. Sample material is recorded as cDNA or gDNA derived from T cells, B-cell-depleted T cells, or PBMCs.

Seattle enrolled patients during active infection and tracked them longitudinally. V lost 5 bases and J lost 2; bases outside the gene matches: 13. Germline lookup yields CDR1 SQVTM and CDR2 ANQGSEA. The CDR3 extends over 16 amino acids. Per the original methods: The authors estimated nucleated cell counts from reference gene primer amplification. The table came from immunoSEQ multiplex PCR; TCRdb's copy has only in-frame clones and leaves some out. That table supplies the V and J calls and clone size; D and trimming were determined from the DNA. This sample has hundreds of thousands of clones, with approximately 88% found just once.

The chain carries TRBV29-1 and TRBJ2-7, with 9 bases matching TRBD1. The receptor's source is a woman in her 30s with COVID-19, enrolled during active disease. Material: peripheral blood. The CDR3 DNA is TGCAGCGTTCGACTCCCGGGACAGGGTTCCCCCTACGAGCAGTACGTC. Amino acid sequence: CSVRLPGQGSPYEQYV.